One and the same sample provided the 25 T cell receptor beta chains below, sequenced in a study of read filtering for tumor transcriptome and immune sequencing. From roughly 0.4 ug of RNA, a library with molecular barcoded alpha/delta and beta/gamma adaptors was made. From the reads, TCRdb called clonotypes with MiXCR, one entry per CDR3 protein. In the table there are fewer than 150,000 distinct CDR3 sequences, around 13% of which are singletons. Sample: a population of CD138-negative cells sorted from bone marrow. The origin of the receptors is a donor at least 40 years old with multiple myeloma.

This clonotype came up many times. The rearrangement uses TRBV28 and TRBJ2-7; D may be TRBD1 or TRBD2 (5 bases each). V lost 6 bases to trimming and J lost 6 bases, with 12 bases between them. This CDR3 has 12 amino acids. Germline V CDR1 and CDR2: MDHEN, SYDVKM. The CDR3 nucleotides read TGTGCCAGCAGATGGGACGGAGGCGAGCAGTACTTC. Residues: CASRWDGGEQYF. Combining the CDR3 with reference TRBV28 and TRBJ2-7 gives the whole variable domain DVKVTQSSRYLVKRTGEKVFLECVQDMDHENMFWYRQDPGLGLRLIYFSYDVKMKEKGDIPEGYSVSREKKERFSLILESASTNQTSMYLCASRWDGGEQYFGPGTRLTVT.

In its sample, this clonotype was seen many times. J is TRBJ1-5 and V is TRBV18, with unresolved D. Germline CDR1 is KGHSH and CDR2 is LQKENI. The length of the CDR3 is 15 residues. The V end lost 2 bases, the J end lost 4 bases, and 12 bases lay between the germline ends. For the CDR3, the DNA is TGTGCCAGCTCACCAACCGGTTTGCGGAATCAGCCCCAGCATTTT. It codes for CASSPTGLRNQPQHF. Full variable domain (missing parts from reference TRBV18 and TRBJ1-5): NAGVMQNPRHLVRRRGQEARLRCSPMKGHSHVYWYRQLPEEGLKFMVYLQKENIIDESGMPKERFSAEFPKEGPSILRIQQVVRGDSAAYFCASSPTGLRNQPQHFGDGTRLSIL.

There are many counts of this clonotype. The CDR3 sequence: CASKLGASGTGELFF. CDR3 nucleotide sequence: TGCGCCAGCAAGCTGGGGGCCTCGGGCACCGGGGAGCTGTTTTTT. The chain is built from TRBV5-1 and TRBJ2-2; perhaps TRBD1 as D (6 bases). The V gene lost 6 bases and the J gene lost 4 bases, with 16 bases spanning the gap. Germline V gene data show CDR1 as SGHRS and CDR2 as YFSETQ. CDR3 length equals 15 residues.

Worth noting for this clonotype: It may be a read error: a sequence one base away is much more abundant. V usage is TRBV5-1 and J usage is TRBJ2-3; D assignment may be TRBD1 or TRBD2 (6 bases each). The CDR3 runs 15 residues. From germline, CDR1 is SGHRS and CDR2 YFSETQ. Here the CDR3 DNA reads TGCGCCAGCAGCTTGCGGGGCGGGGACACAGAAACGCAGTATTTT. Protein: CASSLRGGDTETQYF.

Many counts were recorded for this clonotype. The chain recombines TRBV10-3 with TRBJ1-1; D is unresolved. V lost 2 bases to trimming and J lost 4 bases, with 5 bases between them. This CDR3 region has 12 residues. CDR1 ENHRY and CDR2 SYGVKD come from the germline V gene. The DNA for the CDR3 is TGTGCCATCAGTGAGACAGCCACTGAAGCTTTCTTT. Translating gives CAISETATEAFF.

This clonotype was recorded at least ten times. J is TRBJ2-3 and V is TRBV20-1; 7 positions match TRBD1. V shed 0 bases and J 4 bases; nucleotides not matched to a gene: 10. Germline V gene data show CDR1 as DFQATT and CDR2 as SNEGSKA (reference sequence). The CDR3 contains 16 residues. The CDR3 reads CSARDLRQGSADTQYF. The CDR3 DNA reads TGCAGTGCTAGAGATCTCAGACAGGGATCTGCAGATACGCAGTATTTT.

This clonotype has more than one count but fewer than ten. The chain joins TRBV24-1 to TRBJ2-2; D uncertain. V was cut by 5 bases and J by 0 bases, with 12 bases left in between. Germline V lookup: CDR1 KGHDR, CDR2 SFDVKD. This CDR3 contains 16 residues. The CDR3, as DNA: TGTGCCACCAGTGTCGGCCGGGCCCCGAACACCGGGGAGCTGTTTTTT. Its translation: CATSVGRAPNTGELFF.

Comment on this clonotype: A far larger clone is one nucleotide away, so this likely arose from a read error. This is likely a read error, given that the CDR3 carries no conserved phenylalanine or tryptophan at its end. CDR3 bases: TGTGCCAGCAGCCCACTGGGGGCGGGTAGTGAAAAACTGTTTTCT. Translating it yields CASSPLGAGSEKLFS. This chain connects TRBV7-2 to TRBJ1-4, with D perhaps TRBD1 (6 bases). Looked up from germline, CDR1 is SGHTA and CDR2 is FQGNSA. CDR3 length: 15 residues. Trimming cost V 5 bases and J 7 bases, with 17 bases left between them.

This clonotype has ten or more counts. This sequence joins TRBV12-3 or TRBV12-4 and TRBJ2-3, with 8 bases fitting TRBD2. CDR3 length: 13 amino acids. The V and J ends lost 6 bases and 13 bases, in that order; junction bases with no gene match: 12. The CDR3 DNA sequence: TGTGCCAGCAGGCTCGGGGGGGCCCCGAGGGAGTATTTT. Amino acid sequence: CASRLGGAPREYF.

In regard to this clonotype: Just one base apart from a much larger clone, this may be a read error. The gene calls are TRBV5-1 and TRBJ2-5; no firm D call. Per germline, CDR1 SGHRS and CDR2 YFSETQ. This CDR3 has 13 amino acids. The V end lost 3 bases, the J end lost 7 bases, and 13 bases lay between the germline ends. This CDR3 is CASSSGPKGTQYF. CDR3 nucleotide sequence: TGCGCCAGCAGCTCCGGACCCAAAGGGACCCAGTACTTC.

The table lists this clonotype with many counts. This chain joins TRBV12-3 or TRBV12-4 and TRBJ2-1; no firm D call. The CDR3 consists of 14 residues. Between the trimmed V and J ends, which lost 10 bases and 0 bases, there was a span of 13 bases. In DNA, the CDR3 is TGTGCCACCACGGTGCTGGGCTCCTACAATGAGCAGTTCTTC. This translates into CATTVLGSYNEQFF.

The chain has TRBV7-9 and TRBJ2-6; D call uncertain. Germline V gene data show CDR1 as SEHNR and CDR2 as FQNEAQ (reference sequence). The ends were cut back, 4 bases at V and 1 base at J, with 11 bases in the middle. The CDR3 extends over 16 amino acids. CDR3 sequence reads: CASSWPRVSGANVLTF. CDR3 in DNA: TGTGCCAGCAGCTGGCCAAGGGTTTCTGGGGCCAACGTCCTGACTTTC.

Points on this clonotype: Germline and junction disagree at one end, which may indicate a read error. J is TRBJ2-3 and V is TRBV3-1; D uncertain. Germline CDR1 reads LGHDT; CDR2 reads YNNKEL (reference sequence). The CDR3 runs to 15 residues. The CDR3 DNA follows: TGTGCCAGCAGCCAAGTAAGGCCCTCAACAGCTACGCAGTATTTT. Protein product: CASSQVRPSTATQYF.

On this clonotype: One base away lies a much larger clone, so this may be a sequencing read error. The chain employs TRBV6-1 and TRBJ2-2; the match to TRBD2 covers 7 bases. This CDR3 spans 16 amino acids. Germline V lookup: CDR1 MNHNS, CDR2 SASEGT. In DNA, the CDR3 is TGTGCCAGCAGTCCGGGGCCCGGGGGGAACACCGGGGAGCTGGTTTTT. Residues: CASSPGPGGNTGELVF.

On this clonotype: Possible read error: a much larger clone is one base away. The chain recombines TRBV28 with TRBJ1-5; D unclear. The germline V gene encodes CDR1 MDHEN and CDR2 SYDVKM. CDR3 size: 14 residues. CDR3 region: CVSVRAGTNQPQHF. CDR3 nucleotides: TGTGTCAGCGTCCGGGCCGGAACCAATCAGCCCCAGCATTTT.

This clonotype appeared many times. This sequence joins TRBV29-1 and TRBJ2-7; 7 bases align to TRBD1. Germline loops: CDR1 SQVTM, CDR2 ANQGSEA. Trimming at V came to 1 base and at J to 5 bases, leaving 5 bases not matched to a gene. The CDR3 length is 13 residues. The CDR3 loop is CSVEAQTGDEQYF. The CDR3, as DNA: TGCAGCGTTGAAGCGCAAACAGGGGACGAGCAGTACTTC.

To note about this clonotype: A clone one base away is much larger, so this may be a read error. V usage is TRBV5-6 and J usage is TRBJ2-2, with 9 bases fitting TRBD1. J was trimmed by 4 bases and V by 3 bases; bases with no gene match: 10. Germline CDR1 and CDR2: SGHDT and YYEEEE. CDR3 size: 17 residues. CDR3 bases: TGTGCCAGCAGCTGGGGAGAGACAGGGGGGTTCACCGGGGAGCTGTTTTTT. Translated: CASSWGETGGFTGELFF.

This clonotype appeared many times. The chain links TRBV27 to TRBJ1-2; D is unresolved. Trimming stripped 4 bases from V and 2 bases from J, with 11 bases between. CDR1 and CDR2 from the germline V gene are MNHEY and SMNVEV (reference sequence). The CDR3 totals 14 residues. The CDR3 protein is CASSSPTANYGYTF. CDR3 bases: TGTGCCAGCAGTTCCCCCACTGCGAACTATGGCTACACCTTC.

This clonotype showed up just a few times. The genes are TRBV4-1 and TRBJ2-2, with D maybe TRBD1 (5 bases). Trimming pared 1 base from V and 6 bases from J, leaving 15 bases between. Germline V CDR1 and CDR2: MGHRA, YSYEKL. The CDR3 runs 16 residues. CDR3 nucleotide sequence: TGCGCCAGCAGCCAAGTTTGGGGCGTGAGATCCGGGGAGCTGTTTTTT. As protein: CASSQVWGVRSGELFF.

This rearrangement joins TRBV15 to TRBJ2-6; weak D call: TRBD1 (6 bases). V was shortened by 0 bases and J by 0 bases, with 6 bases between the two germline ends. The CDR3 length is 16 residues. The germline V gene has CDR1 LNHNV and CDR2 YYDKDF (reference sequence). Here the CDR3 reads CATSREGGSGANVLTF. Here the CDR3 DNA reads TGTGCCACCAGCAGAGAAGGGGGCTCTGGGGCCAACGTCCTGACTTTC.

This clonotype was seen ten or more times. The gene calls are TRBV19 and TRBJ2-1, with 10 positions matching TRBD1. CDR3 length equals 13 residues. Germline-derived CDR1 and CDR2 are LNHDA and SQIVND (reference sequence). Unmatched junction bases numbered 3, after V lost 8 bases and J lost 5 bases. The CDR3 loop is CASSGTGDNEQFF. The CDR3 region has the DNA TGTGCCAGTTCCGGGACAGGGGACAATGAGCAGTTCTTC.

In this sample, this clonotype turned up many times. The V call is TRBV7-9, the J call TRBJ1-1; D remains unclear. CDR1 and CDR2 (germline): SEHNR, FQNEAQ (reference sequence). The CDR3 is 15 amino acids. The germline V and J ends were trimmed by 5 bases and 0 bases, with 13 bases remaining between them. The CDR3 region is CASSPDGIMNTEAFF. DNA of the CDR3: TGTGCCAGCAGCCCGGACGGCATCATGAACACTGAAGCTTTCTTT.

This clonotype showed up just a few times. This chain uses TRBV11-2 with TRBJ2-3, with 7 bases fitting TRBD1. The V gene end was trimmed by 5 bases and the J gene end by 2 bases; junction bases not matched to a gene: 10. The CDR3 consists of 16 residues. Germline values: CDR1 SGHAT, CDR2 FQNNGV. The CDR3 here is CASSRDRGGTTDTQYF. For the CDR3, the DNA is TGTGCCAGCAGCCGGGACAGAGGGGGTACCACAGATACGCAGTATTTT.

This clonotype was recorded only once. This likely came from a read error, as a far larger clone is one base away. CDR3 DNA: TGTGCCAGCAGCTGGACAGTGGGCACTGAAGCTTTCTTT. Its translation: CASSWTVGTEAFF. The chain is built from TRBV5-6 and TRBJ1-1; TRBD1 might be the D (6 bases). The germline V and J ends were trimmed by 3 bases and 4 bases, with 10 bases remaining between them. There are 13 residues in the CDR3. Germline-derived CDR1 and CDR2 are SGHDT and YYEEEE. The full variable domain, rest sourced from reference TRBV5-6 and TRBJ1-1, is DAGVTQSPTHLIKTRGQQVTLRCSPKSGHDTVSWYQQALGQGPQFIFQYYEEEERQRGNFPDRFSGHQFPNYSSELNVNALLLGDSALYLCASSWTVGTEAFFGQGTRLTVV.

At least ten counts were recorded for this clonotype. The CDR3 loop is CASSPGRGVSEAFF. DNA for the CDR3: TGTGCCAGCAGCCCCGGCAGGGGCGTCTCTGAAGCTTTCTTT. This rearrangement joins TRBV13 to TRBJ1-1; D is perhaps TRBD1 (6 bases). CDR1 PRHDT and CDR2 FYEKMQ come from the germline V gene (reference sequence). The CDR3 extends over 14 amino acids. The V end lost 5 bases, the J end lost 6 bases, and 16 bases lay between the germline ends.